This T cell receptor (beta chain) was identified in a study of Ad26.COV2.S vaccination and SARS-CoV-2 variants. Study in general: Within the COV1001 Ad26.COV2.S trial arm, the donor was enrolled. Findings of the study overall: Spike-specific CD8+ and CD4+ T cell responses reportedly showed substantial breadth after vaccination.

The treatment: roughly 19 received Ad26.COV2.S at low or high dose, single or two shots; 5 received placebo; per-sample allocation not given. Each sample was drawn 63 days after the first injection (of vaccine or placebo). This CDR3 has 12 amino acids. Germline V gene lookup returns CDR1 WNHNN and CDR2 SYGVQD (reference sequence). Trimming took 8 bases from V and 5 from J, leaving 13 bases between them. Using immunoSEQ multiplex PCR, the repertoire was profiled, and TCRdb retains in-frame clones only, with some absent. The sample has some 390,000 clones; about 88% are singletons. This clone appeared a single time. The antigen is unknown.

This TCR came from a person aged 18 to 59 who received the Ad26.COV2.S COVID-19 vaccine or a placebo. Sequences were derived from peripheral blood, sampled in a trial of Ad26.COV2.S vaccine versus placebo. The chain couples TRBV10-1 to TRBJ2-7, with a tentative D call TRBD1 (6 bases). CDR3 residues: CASPTGGNEQYF. CDR3 coding DNA: TGCGCCAGCCCGACAGGTGGGAACGAGCAGTACTTC.